This T cell receptor (beta chain) was captured in a study of T cell changes during pregnancy in multiple sclerosis. Data came from immunoSEQ multiplex PCR; TCRdb stores just in-frame clones and leaves some out. This table has tens of thousands of clones, over 90% appearing once. Germline V lookup: CDR1 LNHDA, CDR2 SQIVND (reference sequence). The trim removed 10 bases at V and 1 base at J, leaving 3 bases unmatched. The CDR3 loop spans 12 amino acids. The clonotype originates from a female donor with multiple sclerosis, enrolled in a pregnancy study. V gene TRBV19 combines with J gene TRBJ1-1; 7 bases agree with TRBD1. This sample comprised CD8+ T cells from peripheral blood mononuclear cells, obtained in the third trimester of pregnancy. The CDR3 nucleotides read TGTGCCACCAGACAGGGGAACACTGAAGCTTTCTTT. It translates to CATRQGNTEAFF. The full variable domain, completed using reference TRBV19 and TRBJ1-1, is DGGITQSPKYLFRKEGQNVTLSCEQNLNHDAMYWYRQDPGQGLRLIYYSQIVNDFQKGDIAEGYSVSREKKESFPLTVTSAQKNPTAFYLCATRQGNTEAFFGQGTRLTVV.